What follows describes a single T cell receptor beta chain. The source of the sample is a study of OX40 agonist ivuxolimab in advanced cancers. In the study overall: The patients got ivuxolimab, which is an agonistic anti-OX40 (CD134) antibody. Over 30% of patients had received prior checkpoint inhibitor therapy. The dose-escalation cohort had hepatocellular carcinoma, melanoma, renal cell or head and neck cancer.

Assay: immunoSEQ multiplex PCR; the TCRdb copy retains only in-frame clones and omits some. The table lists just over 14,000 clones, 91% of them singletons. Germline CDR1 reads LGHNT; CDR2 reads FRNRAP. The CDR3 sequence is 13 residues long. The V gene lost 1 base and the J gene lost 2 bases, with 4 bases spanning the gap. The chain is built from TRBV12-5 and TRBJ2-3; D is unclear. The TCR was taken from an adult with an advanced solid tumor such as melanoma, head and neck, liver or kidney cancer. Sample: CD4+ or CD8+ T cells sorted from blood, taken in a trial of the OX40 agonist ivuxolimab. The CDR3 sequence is CASGLDTTDTQYF. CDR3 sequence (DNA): TGTGCTAGTGGTTTGGACACCACAGATACGCAGTATTTT.